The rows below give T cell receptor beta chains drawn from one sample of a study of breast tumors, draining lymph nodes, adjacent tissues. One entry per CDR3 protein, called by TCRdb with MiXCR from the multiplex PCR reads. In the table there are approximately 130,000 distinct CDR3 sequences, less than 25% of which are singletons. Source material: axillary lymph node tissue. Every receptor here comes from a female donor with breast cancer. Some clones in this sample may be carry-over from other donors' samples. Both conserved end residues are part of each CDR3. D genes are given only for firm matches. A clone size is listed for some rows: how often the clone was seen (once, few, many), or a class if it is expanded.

CATRKNTPGQGQETQYF	TGTGCCACCAGAAAGAATACTCCGGGACAGGGACAAGAGACCCAGTACTTC	17	TRBJ2-5	TRBD1	many	TRBV15
CASSLGSIQYF	TGTGCCAGCAGCTTAGGTTCAATTCAGTACTTC	11	TRBJ2-4	NA	few	TRBV7-2
CASSQVGLADDNEQFF	TGTGCCAGCAGCCAAGTCGGCCTAGCGGATGACAATGAGCAGTTCTTC	16	TRBJ2-1	TRBD2	many	TRBV4-2
CASGPLPGTAEETQYF	TGTGCTAGTGGCCCCCTCCCCGGGACAGCGGAAGAGACCCAGTACTTC	16	TRBJ2-5	TRBD1	many	TRBV12-5
CSVGGETGVRTEAFF	TGCAGCGTTGGGGGGGAAACAGGGGTCCGCACTGAAGCTTTCTTT	15	TRBJ1-1	TRBD1	NA	TRBV29-1
CASSLVQGVLADTQYF	TGTGCCAGCAGCTTGGTGCAGGGGGTTTTAGCAGATACGCAGTATTTT	16	TRBJ2-3	TRBD1	NA	TRBV5-6
CASTSVGLAGSNNEQFF	TGCGCCAGCACCTCAGTAGGACTAGCGGGATCTAACAATGAGCAGTTCTTC	17	TRBJ2-1	TRBD2	many	TRBV5-1
CASSVETDTQYF	TGTGCCAGCAGCGTAGAAACAGATACGCAGTATTTT	12	TRBJ2-3	NA	many	TRBV9
CASSADMDVSVASYNEQFF	TGTGCCAGCAGTGCCGACATGGACGTGTCTGTGGCCTCCTACAATGAGCAGTTCTTC	19	TRBJ2-1	NA	many	TRBV6-5
CASSFRTSGSWYTQYF	TGTGCCAGCAGCTTCAGGACTAGCGGGAGTTGGTATACGCAGTATTTT	16	TRBJ2-3	TRBD2	many	TRBV5-6
CSVVRTNYGYTF	TGCAGCGTTGTACGCACTAACTATGGCTACACCTTC	12	TRBJ1-2	NA	many	TRBV29-1